Here is one TCR beta chain with its context. The data originate from a study of control samples from healthy donors and cancer patients. The table came from immunoSEQ multiplex PCR; TCRdb's copy has only in-frame clones and leaves some out. The sample has approximately 190,000 clones; roughly nine tenths are singletons. The sample comprised blood. This clonotype was obtained from a man under 40 in good health.

The CDR3 protein is CASSQIGRLNTEAFF. CDR3 coding DNA: TGTGCCAGCAGCCAAATCGGACGGCTGAACACTGAAGCTTTCTTT. The J gene is TRBJ1-1, the V gene TRBV3-1 (or the pseudogene TRBV3-2), with D uncertain. Germline CDR1 LGHDT, CDR2 YNNKEL (reference sequence). Between the trimmed V and J ends, which lost 2 bases and 0 bases, there was a span of 10 bases. The CDR3 contains 15 residues.